The clone carrying this T cell receptor (beta chain) appeared a few times. The sample is drawn from a study of blood T cell repertoires in COVID-19. Study overall: The analysed material was cDNA or gDNA that came from T cells, B-cell-depleted T cells, or PBMCs.

Germline V lookup: CDR1 SGHTA, CDR2 FQGNSA. The CDR3 covers 13 residues. V dropped 5 bases and J dropped 0 bases, with 7 bases sitting between them. Original methodology: For nucleated cells, counts were estimated from reference gene primer amplification. Produced via immunoSEQ multiplex PCR; TCRdb's table is partial and in-frame only. V and J calls and clone size are those listed in that table; D and trimming were worked out from the DNA. The sample consists of over 250,000 clones, 85% to 90% of them appearing once. Material: peripheral blood. This TCR was recovered from a woman in her forties or fifties with COVID-19, enrolled during active disease. The chain carries TRBV7-2 and TRBJ1-2, with a weak D call TRBD1 (5 bases). This CDR3 is CASSPTANYGYTF. The CDR3 DNA sequence: TGTGCCAGCAGCCCGACAGCTAACTATGGCTACACCTTC. Full variable domain (missing parts from reference TRBV7-2 and TRBJ1-2): GAGVSQSPSNKVTEKGKDVELRCDPISGHTALYWYRQSLGQGLEFLIYFQGNSAPDKSGLPSDRFSAERTGGSVSTLTIQRTQQEDSAVYLCASSPTANYGYTFGSGTRLTVV.